The 19 T cell receptor beta chains in this list originate from one sample, sequenced in a study of T cell responses to AZD1222 COVID-19 vaccine. Profiling relied on immunoSEQ multiplex PCR, and the TCRdb table lists in-frame clones only, not all of them. The table lists tens of thousands of clones, 70% to 90% of them singletons. Source: peripheral blood, taken on day 0 of AZD1222 vaccination. The receptors originated from an adult in good health.

The V and J genes are TRBV18 and TRBJ2-7, with a possible D match to TRBD1 (6 bases). This CDR3 spans 15 amino acids. The V end was cut by 3 bases, the J end by 2 bases, with 14 bases between. Germline CDR1 is KGHSH and CDR2 is LQKENI. CDR3 in amino acids: CASSPGGTRTYEQYF. The CDR3 DNA sequence: TGTGCCAGCTCACCGGGTGGGACAAGGACCTACGAGCAGTACTTC.

This chain uses TRBV5-1 with TRBJ1-1; no definite D call. CDR1 and CDR2 (germline): SGHRS, YFSETQ. The CDR3 sequence is 13 residues long. Trimming took 2 bases from V and 3 from J, leaving 8 bases between them. CDR3 DNA: TGCGCCAGCAGCTTTAGGCAAGACACTGAAGCTTTCTTT. Amino acids: CASSFRQDTEAFF.

This chain joins TRBV7-2 and TRBJ2-3; 8 bases are shared with TRBD2. Germline V gene lookup returns CDR1 SGHTA and CDR2 FQGNSA. The V and J ends lost 5 bases and 6 bases, in that order; junction bases with no gene match: 7. This CDR3 comprises 14 residues. The CDR3 here is CASSPGTRVDTQYF. DNA for the CDR3: TGTGCCAGCAGCCCCGGGACTAGGGTGGATACGCAGTATTTT.

The CDR3 region has the DNA TGTGCCAGCAGCTTAGTTGGAGGGGGCAGGAGCAATCAGCCCCAGCATTTT. It is translated as CASSLVGGGRSNQPQHF. This chain links TRBV7-8 with TRBJ1-5, with TRBD1 matching 7 bases. The CDR3 sequence is 17 residues long. CDR1 is SGHVS and CDR2 is FQNEAQ in the germline V gene. V gave up 1 base and J gave up 1 base; unmatched junction bases: 7.

The chain employs TRBV9 and TRBJ2-1; 7 nucleotides match TRBD1. CDR1 is SGDLS and CDR2 is YYNGEE in the germline V gene. J lost 4 bases, V lost 0 bases, and 4 bases had no gene match. This CDR3 spans 15 amino acids. CDR3 region: CASSVVGGGYNEQFF. The CDR3 DNA reads as TGTGCCAGCAGCGTAGTAGGGGGCGGTTACAATGAGCAGTTCTTC.

The chain has TRBV7-9 and TRBJ1-4; 9 positions match TRBD1. Germline trimming cut 5 bases from V and 8 bases from J; bases unmatched to any gene: 6. This CDR3 has 14 amino acids. Germline V gene sequence: CDR1 SEHNR, CDR2 FQNEAQ (reference sequence). The CDR3 nucleotides are TGTGCCAGCAGCCCGGGACAGGGATGGGAAAAACTGTTTTTT. This encodes CASSPGQGWEKLFF. Variable domain in full (rest from reference TRBV7-9 and TRBJ1-4): DTGVSQNPRHKITKRGQNVTFRCDPISEHNRLYWYRQTLGQGPEFLTYFQNEAQLEKSRLLSDRFSAERPKGSFSTLEIQRTEQGDSAMYLCASSPGQGWEKLFFGSGTQLSVL.

The rearrangement joins TRBV6-5 to TRBJ1-1; a possible D gene is TRBD1 (5 bases). Germline CDR1 MNHEY, CDR2 SVGAGI. V dropped 4 bases and J dropped 6 bases, with 12 bases sitting between them. CDR3 length: 13 amino acids. CDR3 loop: CASSSGKVPEAFF. CDR3 bases: TGTGCCAGCAGTTCAGGGAAGGTCCCTGAAGCTTTCTTT.

A remark on this clone: A much larger clone lies a single base off, so this may be a read error. The chain has TRBV14 and TRBJ1-1; D is perhaps TRBD1 (5 bases). Germline V gene lookup returns CDR1 SGHDN and CDR2 FVKESK. This CDR3 contains 13 residues. Trimming removed 5 bases from V and 1 base from J, with 8 bases in between. Written as DNA, the CDR3 is TGTGCCAGCAGCTCCCAGGGGAACACTGAAGCTTTCTTT. It is translated as CASSSQGNTEAFF.

The chain combines TRBV5-1 with TRBJ2-1; D is unclear. The CDR3 contains 13 residues. V dropped 0 bases and J dropped 10 bases, with 11 bases sitting between them. CDR1 SGHRS and CDR2 YFSETQ come from the germline V gene. Written as DNA, the CDR3 is TGCGCCAGCAGCTTGGGAGCGCTGGGGGAGCAGTTCTTC. Translation: CASSLGALGEQFF.

This chain connects TRBV20-1 to TRBJ2-5, with D uncertain. The CDR3 is 11 residues long. The V gene lost 0 bases and the J gene lost 5 bases, with 4 bases spanning the gap. Per the germline V gene, CDR1 is DFQATT and CDR2 is SNEGSKA (reference sequence). CDR3 DNA: TGCAGTGCTAGAGATCGGGAGACCCAGTACTTC. Its protein is CSARDRETQYF.

V gene TRBV18 combines with J gene TRBJ1-1; no definite D call. This CDR3 is built from 14 residues. Per the germline V gene, CDR1 is KGHSH and CDR2 is LQKENI. With 0 bases removed from V and 4 bases from J, the gap between germline ends came to 9 bases. CDR3 sequence reads: CASSPPAGSTEAFF. The CDR3 nucleotides are TGTGCCAGCTCACCACCGGCAGGCTCCACTGAAGCTTTCTTT.

The table lists this clone with a count of one. V is TRBV6-2 or TRBV6-3 and J is TRBJ1-5, with 11 nucleotides matching TRBD1. V shed 4 bases and J 4 bases; nucleotides not matched to a gene: 12. Germline lookup yields CDR1 MNHEY and CDR2 SVGEGT. CDR3 length: 18 amino acids. Written as DNA, the CDR3 is TGTGCCAGCAGTTCTATCCCCCGGGACAGGGGGGTTAATCAGCCCCAGCATTTT. This translates into CASSSIPRDRGVNQPQHF.

The V and J genes are TRBV4-3 and TRBJ2-3; 7 positions match TRBD2. The CDR3 is 12 residues long. With V trimmed by 5 bases and J by 5 bases, 1 base remained unmatched. CDR1 and CDR2 from the germline V gene are LGHNA and YSLEER. The CDR3 DNA follows: TGCGCCAGCAGCGGGGAGGGAGATACGCAGTATTTT. It yields the protein CASSGEGDTQYF.

This chain joins TRBV24-1 and TRBJ2-1; 8 positions match TRBD2. V shed 4 bases, J shed 7 bases, and the junction held 11 bases outside the gene matches. Per the germline V gene, CDR1 is KGHDR and CDR2 is SFDVKD. The CDR3 runs to 16 residues. CDR3 in amino acids: CATSDPGLGGRNEQFF. CDR3 bases: TGTGCCACCAGTGACCCGGGACTAGGAGGTCGGAATGAGCAGTTCTTC.

V and J are TRBV4-1 and TRBJ1-1; TRBD1 aligns across 9 bases. CDR1 is MGHRA, CDR2 YSYEKL, per germline. CDR3 length: 14 amino acids. Trimming removed 9 bases from V and 4 bases from J; junction bases left unmatched: 9. This chain's CDR3 is CASRTGGAVTEAFF. CDR3 in DNA: TGCGCCAGTCGTACAGGGGGCGCGGTCACTGAAGCTTTCTTT.

The rearrangement uses TRBV5-4 and TRBJ2-5; 10 bases align to TRBD1. CDR3 length equals 15 residues. V lost 4 bases to trimming and J lost 5 bases; unmatched junction nucleotides: 8. CDR1 is SGHNT and CDR2 is YYREEE in the germline V gene (reference sequence). DNA for the CDR3: TGTGCCAGCAGCCCACAGGACAGGGGGGAGGAGACCCAGTACTTC. This gives the protein CASSPQDRGEETQYF. Looking up the rest from reference TRBV5-4 and TRBJ2-5 gives the full variable domain: ETGVTQSPTHLIKTRGQQVTLRCSSQSGHNTVSWYQQALGQGPQFIFQYYREEENGRGNFPPRFSGLQFPNYSSELNVNALELDDSALYLCASSPQDRGEETQYFGPGTRLLVL.

This chain links TRBV24-1 with TRBJ2-5; D is perhaps TRBD2 (6 bases). The CDR3 spans 14 residues. Germline-derived CDR1 and CDR2 are KGHDR and SFDVKD. V lost 5 bases, J lost 4 bases, and 13 bases lay in between. The CDR3 spells CATSGTGVPETQYF. CDR3 nucleotide sequence: TGTGCCACCAGTGGGACGGGAGTCCCAGAGACCCAGTACTTC.

The rearrangement joins TRBV3-1 (or the pseudogene TRBV3-2) to TRBJ2-7, with TRBD2 identical over 11 bases. CDR1 LGHDT and CDR2 YNNKEL come from the germline V gene (reference sequence). CDR3 size: 15 residues. Trimming took 4 bases from V and 4 from J; bases not matched to a gene: 6. For the CDR3, the DNA is TGTGCCAGCAGCCCCACTAGCGGGAGAAGGTACGAGCAGTACTTC. This encodes CASSPTSGRRYEQYF.

CDR3 DNA: TGTGCCAGCAGCTTATCCCGGACAGGGGATGGAAACACCATATATTTT. The encoded protein is CASSLSRTGDGNTIYF. This chain uses TRBV7-2 with TRBJ1-3, with TRBD1 identical over 9 bases. The CDR3 has 16 residues. The V gene end was trimmed by 2 bases and the J gene end by 3 bases; junction bases not matched to a gene: 5. Germline CDR1 reads SGHTA; CDR2 reads FQGNSA.